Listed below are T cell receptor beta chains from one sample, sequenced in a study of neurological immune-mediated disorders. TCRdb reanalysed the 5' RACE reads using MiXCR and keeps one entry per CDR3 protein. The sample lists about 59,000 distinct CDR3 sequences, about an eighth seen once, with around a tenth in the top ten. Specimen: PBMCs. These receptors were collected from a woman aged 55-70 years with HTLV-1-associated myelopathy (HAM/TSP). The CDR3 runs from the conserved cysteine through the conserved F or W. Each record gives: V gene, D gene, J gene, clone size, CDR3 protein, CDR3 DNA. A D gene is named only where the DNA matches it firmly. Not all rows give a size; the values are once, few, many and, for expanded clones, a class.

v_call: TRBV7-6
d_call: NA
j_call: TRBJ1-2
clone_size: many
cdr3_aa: CASSSLDAYGYTF
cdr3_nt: TGTGCCAGCAGCTCCCTAGATGCCTATGGCTACACCTTC

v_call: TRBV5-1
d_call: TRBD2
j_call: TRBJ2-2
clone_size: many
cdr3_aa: CASSRLGLAENTGELFF
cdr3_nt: TGCGCCAGCAGCCGTCTGGGACTAGCGGAAAACACCGGGGAGCTGTTTTTT

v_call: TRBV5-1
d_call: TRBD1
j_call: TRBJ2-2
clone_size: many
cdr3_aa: CASSLDGQGGTGELFF
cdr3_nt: TGCGCCAGCAGCTTGGACGGACAGGGGGGCACCGGGGAGCTGTTTTTT

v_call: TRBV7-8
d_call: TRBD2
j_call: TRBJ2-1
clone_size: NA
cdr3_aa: CASSLLGTSGKNEQFF
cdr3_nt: TGTGCCAGCAGCTTACTCGGGACTAGCGGGAAAAATGAGCAGTTCTTC

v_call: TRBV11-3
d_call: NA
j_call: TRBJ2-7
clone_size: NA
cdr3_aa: CASSLDSWYEQYF
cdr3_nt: TGTGCCAGCAGCTTAGACTCATGGTACGAGCAGTACTTC

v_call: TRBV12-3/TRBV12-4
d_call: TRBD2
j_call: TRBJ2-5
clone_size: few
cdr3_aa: CASSLAQGLAGDETQYF
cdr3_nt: TGTGCCAGCAGTTTAGCACAAGGACTAGCGGGAGACGAGACCCAGTACTTC

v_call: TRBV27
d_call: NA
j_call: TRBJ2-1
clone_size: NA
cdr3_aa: CASSLRSGLSEQFF
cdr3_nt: TGTGCCAGCAGTTTACGAAGCGGATTGAGTGAGCAGTTCTTC

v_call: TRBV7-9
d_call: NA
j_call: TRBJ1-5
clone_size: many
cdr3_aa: CASSNSNQPQHF
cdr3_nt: TGTGCCAGCAGCAATAGCAATCAGCCCCAGCATTTT

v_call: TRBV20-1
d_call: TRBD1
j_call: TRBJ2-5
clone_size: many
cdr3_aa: CSADPLGQGQETQYF
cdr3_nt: TGCAGTGCCGACCCTCTTGGACAGGGACAGGAGACCCAGTACTTC

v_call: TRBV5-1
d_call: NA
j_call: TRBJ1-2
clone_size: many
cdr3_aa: CASSLVGGNYGYTF
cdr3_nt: TGCGCCAGCAGCTTGGTAGGCGGCAACTATGGCTACACCTTC

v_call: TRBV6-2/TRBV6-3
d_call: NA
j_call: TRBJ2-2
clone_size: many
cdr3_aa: CASSYEDGELFF
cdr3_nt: TGTGCCAGCAGTTACGAGGACGGGGAGCTGTTTTTT

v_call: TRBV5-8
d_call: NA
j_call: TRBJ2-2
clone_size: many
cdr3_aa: CASSLDVAGELFF
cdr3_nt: TGTGCCAGCAGCTTGGACGTGGCCGGGGAGCTGTTTTTT

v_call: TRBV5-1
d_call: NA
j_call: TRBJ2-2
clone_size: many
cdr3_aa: CASSLGAGQNTGELFF
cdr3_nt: TGCGCCAGCAGCTTGGGGGCGGGGCAGAACACCGGGGAGCTGTTTTTT

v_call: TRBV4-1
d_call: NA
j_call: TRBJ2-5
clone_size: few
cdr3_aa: CASSQSSVQETQYF
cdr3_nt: TGCGCCAGCAGCCAGTCTAGCGTACAAGAGACCCAGTACTTC

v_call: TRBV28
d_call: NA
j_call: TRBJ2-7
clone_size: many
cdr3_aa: CASSDIDLYEQYF
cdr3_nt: TGTGCCAGCAGCGACATAGATCTCTACGAGCAGTACTTC

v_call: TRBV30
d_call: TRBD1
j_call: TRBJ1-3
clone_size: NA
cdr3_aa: CAWSTQTGLGPGNTIYF
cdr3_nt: TGTGCCTGGAGTACGCAGACAGGGCTGGGACCTGGAAACACCATATATTTT

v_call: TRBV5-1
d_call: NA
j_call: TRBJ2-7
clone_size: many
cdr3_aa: CASSLEMEQYF
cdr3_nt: TGCGCCAGCAGCTTGGAGATGGAGCAGTACTTC

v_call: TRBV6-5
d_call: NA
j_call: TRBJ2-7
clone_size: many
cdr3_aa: CASSYATGTRYEQYF
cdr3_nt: TGTGCCAGCAGTTACGCCACCGGGACCCGATACGAGCAGTACTTC

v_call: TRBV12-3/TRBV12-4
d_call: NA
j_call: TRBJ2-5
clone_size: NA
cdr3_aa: CASSLMRKKTQYF
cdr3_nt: TGTGCCAGCAGTTTAATGCGGAAGAAGACCCAGTACTTC

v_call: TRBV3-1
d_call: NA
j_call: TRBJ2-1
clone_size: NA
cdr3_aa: CASSHGNNEQFF
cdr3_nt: TGTGCCAGCAGCCACGGAAACAATGAGCAGTTCTTC

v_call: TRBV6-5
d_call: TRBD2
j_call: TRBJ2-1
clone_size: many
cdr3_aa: CASSDTSGSRYNEQFF
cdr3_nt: TGTGCCAGCAGCGATACTAGCGGGAGCCGGTACAATGAGCAGTTCTTC

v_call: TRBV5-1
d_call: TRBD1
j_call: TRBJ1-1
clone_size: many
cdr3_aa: CASSLTQGATEAFF
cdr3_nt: TGCGCCAGCAGCTTGACTCAGGGGGCCACTGAAGCTTTCTTT

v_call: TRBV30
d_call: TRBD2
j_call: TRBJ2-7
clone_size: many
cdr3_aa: CAWSVGRLAGPSYEQYF
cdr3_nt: TGTGCCTGGAGTGTAGGCCGGCTAGCGGGCCCCTCCTACGAGCAGTACTTC

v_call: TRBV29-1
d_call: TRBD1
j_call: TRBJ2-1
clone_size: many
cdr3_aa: CSGRDRLRDEQFF
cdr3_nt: TGCAGCGGACGGGACAGGTTGAGGGATGAGCAGTTCTTC

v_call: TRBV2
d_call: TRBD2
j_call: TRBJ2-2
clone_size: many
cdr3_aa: CASTLLAENTGELFF
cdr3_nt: TGTGCCAGCACCCTGCTAGCGGAGAACACCGGGGAGCTGTTTTTT

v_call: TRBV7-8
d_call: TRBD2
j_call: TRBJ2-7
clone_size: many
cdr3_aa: CASSKRGLAVDYEQYF
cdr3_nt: TGTGCCAGCAGCAAACGAGGACTAGCGGTGGACTACGAGCAGTACTTC

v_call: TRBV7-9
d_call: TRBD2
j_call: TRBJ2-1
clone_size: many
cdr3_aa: CASRLQAGGPGEQFF
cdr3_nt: TGTGCCAGCAGACTCCAAGCGGGAGGGCCGGGTGAGCAGTTCTTC

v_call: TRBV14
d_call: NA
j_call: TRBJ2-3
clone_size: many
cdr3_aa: CASSQLDTQYF
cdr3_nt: TGTGCCAGCAGCCAATTGGATACGCAGTATTTT

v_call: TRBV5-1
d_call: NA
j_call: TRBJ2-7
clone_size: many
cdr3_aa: CASSLDVAYEQYF
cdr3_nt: TGCGCCAGCAGCTTGGATGTAGCTTACGAGCAGTACTTC

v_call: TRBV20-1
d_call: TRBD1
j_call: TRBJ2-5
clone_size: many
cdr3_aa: CSAPPRTGKETQYF
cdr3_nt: TGCAGTGCTCCGCCCCGGACAGGGAAAGAGACCCAGTACTTC